In its sample, the clone carrying this T cell receptor beta chain was seen a few times. Its target is unknown. The CDR3 runs 15 residues. Germline V lookup: CDR1 SGHVS, CDR2 FQNEAQ. The V and J ends lost 6 bases and 4 bases respectively, with 16 bases between them. Unique molecular identifiers (one per individual cDNA molecule) were attached. TCRdb reprocessed the 5' RACE reads via MiXCR and lists one record per CDR3 protein. The sample contains approximately 97,000 distinct CDR3 sequences, 9.5% to 12% of which appear only once. This entry is derived from a study of early T cells in non-severe SARS-CoV-2 infection. Study information: With bulk RNA from unsorted whole blood as input, sequencing yielded unpaired chains. General study points: In VDJdb matching, anti-spike CD8 responses were favored while private and CD4 specificities went missing.

V is TRBV7-8 and J is TRBJ2-1; tentatively, D is TRBD1 (6 bases). The sample here was whole blood, taken at baseline. The receptor comes from an adult who was a healthcare worker with PCR-confirmed SARS-CoV-2 infection or an uninfected control (not recorded which). The CDR3 loop reads CASRPSLGAYNEQFF. The CDR3 DNA reads TGTGCCAGCAGGCCCTCATTGGGGGCGTACAATGAGCAGTTCTTC.